The source of this T cell receptor (beta chain) is a study of T cell responses to AZD1222 COVID-19 vaccine (dated by TCRdb to 2020 to 2023). Background for the entire study: TCR sequencing was performed for 230 to 250 trial participants, of whom around 200 were given two doses of AZD1222 and some 26 were given two doses of MenACWY control vaccine. Enrollment into the trials was organized by age into subgroups of 18-55, 56-69 and 70-plus years, and those subgroups contained roughly 160, 29 and 62 TCR-sequenced participants, respectively.

With respect to this clone: No antigen is known for it. Per-nucleotide qualities are absent, and no much larger clonotype sits a single base away.

The study at large found these results: No day 14 peak-response samples were available, so repertoires were characterized only after the peak T cell response. Reportedly, almost half of the unique spike-specific TCRs recognized epitopes lying outside the regions that are mutated in the B.1.351 and B.1.1.7 variants. Conclusions about previously exposed vaccinees are limited, since just a handful of AZD1222 recipients were seropositive for SARS-CoV-2 at baseline. Spike-specific TCR breadth and depth rose significantly after two AZD1222 doses compared with day 0 and with MenACWY recipients. The whole spike protein was spanned by vaccine-associated CD4 TCRs, and dominant responses were seen in regions 160-218 and 743-854. The 56-69-year group was small, and its depth increase did not reach significance, likely because of low power. Participants were mostly white British, with more females than males. The authors suggested clonal diversity may have been underestimated.

There are 15 amino acids in the CDR3, from cysteine to phenylalanine inclusive. Just the 45-base CDR3 DNA is kept, in frame starting at base 1. V is reduced by 4 bases and J by 7 bases, leaving a spacing of 20 bases between them. Looking up the germline V gene yields CDR1 SGHRS and CDR2 YFSETQ. According to the study, the label for this sample's time point signals: about 28 days (+/-7) after the second vaccine dose. AZD1222 recipients with second doses at about 4 weeks or about 12 weeks were pooled, because spike-specific TCR depth and breadth did not differ between schedules. Vaccinee samples came from UK trials COV001 and COV002, including a single-blind randomized controlled phase 2/3 trial of AZD1222 (ChAdOx1 nCoV-19) in healthy adults. Trial participant PBMC samples were collected at day 0 and day 28 after the second dose for TCRbeta chain sequencing. The CDR3 regions of human TCRbeta chains were subjected to immunosequencing. The authors processed their data as follows. Repertoire TCRs were checked for matches against a reference library of SARS-CoV-2-specific TCRs that had been generated using the MIRA antigen-specificity platform. Breadth was defined as the fraction of unique TCRs that were SARS-CoV-2-associated. Depth was defined as the fraction of total T cells that were SARS-CoV-2-associated. Using the MIRA data, every spike-specific TCR was mapped to the spike region that the TCR reacted to and assigned to either a CD4 or a CD8 class. Log10-transformed breadth and depth values were compared by one-way ANOVA with Sidak's multiple comparisons tests. Imported from immuneACCESS, the table was reduced by TCRdb to in-frame sequences with V and J called. These copies leave out some clones; in studies compared against another copy, an unresolved V gene accounts for under half, and the cause of the remainder is not known. Clone size and the V and J calls come from that table; the DNA yielded D and trimming. For this sample the table gives 120,000 to 150,000 clones, of which roughly 92% were detected only once. The ten largest clones capture about a tenth of the sample.

The V gene is TRBV5-1 and the J gene is TRBJ1-2, with the D gene too uncertain to name. The TCR sequence derives from an adult who received the AZD1222 COVID-19 vaccine. The material was peripheral blood, obtained 28 days after the second AZD1222 dose. In nucleotide form, the sequence is TGCGCCAGCAGCGAGCCTACCGGGAAGTCGATTGGCTACACCTTC. This sequence encodes CASSEPTGKSIGYTF.